Listed here are 16 T cell receptor beta chains from one sample, sequenced in a study of siplizumab effects on memory and regulatory T cells. Some clones are missing from TCRdb's copy, which holds only in-frame ones; the method was immunoSEQ multiplex PCR. The table records about 62,000 clones, roughly 85% of them present only once. The sequenced material came from memory CD4+ T cells sorted from blood. The receptor source for this set is a human donor in good health.

In its sample, this clone was seen a few times. The rearrangement links TRBV7-8 to TRBJ1-5, with D possibly being TRBD1 (6 bases). The germline V and J ends were trimmed by 6 bases and 3 bases, with 12 bases remaining between them. CDR1 SGHVS and CDR2 FQNEAQ come from the germline V gene. CDR3 size: 14 residues. The CDR3 DNA reads TGTGCCAGCAGTCAGGACAGCCTCAATCAGCCCCAGCATTTT. Translated, it gives CASSQDSLNQPQHF.

The gene calls are TRBV6-5 and TRBJ1-6; D perhaps matches TRBD1 (6 bases). This CDR3 comprises 14 residues. Germline V gene data show CDR1 as MNHEY and CDR2 as SVGAGI. V was clipped by 5 bases and J by 9 bases, with 14 bases between them. This CDR3 reads CASSLDRKSSPLHF. In DNA form, the CDR3 reads TGTGCCAGCAGTCTGGACAGAAAGTCTTCACCCCTCCACTTT.

The rearrangement uses TRBV2 and TRBJ2-7; D perhaps matches TRBD2 (6 bases). The CDR3 is 13 residues long. The V gene lost 7 bases and the J gene lost 3 bases, with 13 bases spanning the gap. CDR1 is SNHLY and CDR2 is FYNNEI in the germline V gene. Here the CDR3 reads CASTLAVIYEQYF. CDR3 nucleotide sequence: TGTGCCAGCACCTTAGCGGTGATCTACGAGCAGTACTTC.

The chain employs TRBV7-2 and TRBJ2-1, with 9 bases lining up with TRBD2. The germline CDR1 and CDR2 sequences are SGHTA and FQGNSA. Trimming took 8 bases from V and 10 from J; bases not matched to a gene: 3. The CDR3 loop spans 11 amino acids. The CDR3 DNA sequence: TGTGCCAGCGGCCTAGCGGGAGAGCAGTTCTTC. It yields the protein CASGLAGEQFF.

V is TRBV5-1 and J is TRBJ2-2; D unresolved. The CDR3 is made up of 14 amino acids. Per the germline V gene, CDR1 is SGHRS and CDR2 is YFSETQ. V lost 4 bases to trimming and J lost 5 bases, with 12 bases between them. The CDR3 sequence: CASSPTLGTGELFF. The DNA for the CDR3 is TGCGCCAGCAGCCCCACCTTAGGGACCGGGGAGCTGTTTTTT.

V is TRBV7-8 and J is TRBJ1-2; no clear D gene. V lost 4 bases, J lost 8 bases, and 11 bases lay in between. The CDR3 runs to 12 residues. Germline V gene lookup returns CDR1 SGHVS and CDR2 FQNEAQ. CDR3 residues: CASSSAMEGYTF. Here the CDR3 DNA reads TGTGCCAGCAGCTCCGCTATGGAAGGCTACACCTTC.

Points on this clone: Other DNA sequences from this sample encode an identical CDR3 as well. The chain combines TRBV5-1 with TRBJ1-1; D not certain. This CDR3 comprises 13 residues. Germline-derived CDR1 and CDR2 are SGHRS and YFSETQ. Trimming left V 4 bases short and J 1 base short, with 8 bases between. In DNA, the CDR3 is TGCGCCAGCAGCCGGAGCGGGAACACTGAAGCTTTCTTT. Translating it yields CASSRSGNTEAFF.

This rearrangement joins TRBV19 to TRBJ1-1; D is unresolved. Trimming took off 9 bases at V and 0 bases at J, with 11 bases between the two ends. Per germline, CDR1 LNHDA and CDR2 SQIVND (reference sequence). There are 13 residues in the CDR3. CDR3 nucleotide sequence: TGTGCCAGCGGCAGGATCATGAACACTGAAGCTTTCTTT. This translates into CASGRIMNTEAFF.

This chain uses TRBV6-4 with TRBJ2-3; 9 bases agree with TRBD1. The CDR3 length is 15 residues. Trimming took 6 bases from V and 2 from J; bases not matched to a gene: 6. Germline V gene sequence: CDR1 MRHNA, CDR2 SNTAGT. The CDR3 DNA reads as TGTGCCAGCAGCCCCGGACAGGGGAACACAGATACGCAGTATTTT. Its protein product is CASSPGQGNTDTQYF.

V is TRBV18 and J is TRBJ1-1; no definite D call. The CDR3 extends over 13 amino acids. The V gene's germline CDR1 is KGHSH and CDR2 LQKENI. V was shortened by 3 bases and J by 6 bases, with 11 bases between the two germline ends. Here the CDR3 DNA reads TGTGCCAGCTCACCGCCGTCTATCTCTGAAGCTTTCTTT. Its protein is CASSPPSISEAFF. Drawing the rest from reference TRBV18 and TRBJ1-1, the complete variable domain is NAGVMQNPRHLVRRRGQEARLRCSPMKGHSHVYWYRQLPEEGLKFMVYLQKENIIDESGMPKERFSAEFPKEGPSILRIQQVVRGDSAAYFCASSPPSISEAFFGQGTRLTVV.

The chain recombines TRBV5-1 with TRBJ1-3; tentative D call: TRBD1 (6 bases). From germline, CDR1 is SGHRS and CDR2 YFSETQ. The CDR3 is 17 residues long. V was pared by 2 bases and J by 0 bases, with 15 bases between. The CDR3 loop is CASSFVGQSSSGNTIYF. Written as DNA, the CDR3 is TGCGCCAGCAGCTTCGTCGGACAGTCTAGCTCTGGAAACACCATATATTTT.

This chain links TRBV19 with TRBJ2-7, with D perhaps TRBD1 or TRBD2 (7 bases each). Trimming stripped 3 bases from V and 4 bases from J, with 13 bases between. Germline V gene lookup returns CDR1 LNHDA and CDR2 SQIVND (reference sequence). CDR3 length: 14 residues. The CDR3 spells CASSIQGDYYEQYF. The CDR3 DNA sequence: TGTGCCAGTAGTATCCAGGGGGACTATTACGAGCAGTACTTC. Full variable domain (outside the CDR3, taken from reference TRBV19 and TRBJ2-7): DGGITQSPKYLFRKEGQNVTLSCEQNLNHDAMYWYRQDPGQGLRLIYYSQIVNDFQKGDIAEGYSVSREKKESFPLTVTSAQKNPTAFYLCASSIQGDYYEQYFGPGTRLTVT.

The chain carries TRBV10-3 and TRBJ2-1, with D maybe TRBD1 (5 bases). Between the trimmed V and J ends, which lost 7 bases and 3 bases, there was a span of 16 bases. Germline CDR1 is ENHRY and CDR2 is SYGVKD. CDR3 length equals 15 residues. The CDR3 reads CAITPRLGVYNEQFF. Written as DNA, the CDR3 is TGTGCCATCACCCCCAGGCTAGGGGTCTACAATGAGCAGTTCTTC.

Only one count was recorded for this clone. The chain links TRBV28 to TRBJ2-2; TRBD1 aligns across 7 bases. The CDR3 sequence is 15 residues long. CDR1 and CDR2 (germline): MDHEN, SYDVKM. Trimming cost V 6 bases and J 5 bases; bases outside gene matches: 9. Here the CDR3 reads CASRPDRVRTGELFF. The CDR3 nucleotides read TGTGCCAGCAGGCCTGACAGGGTGAGAACCGGGGAGCTGTTTTTT.

This clone was counted only a few times. The V and J genes are TRBV4-1 and TRBJ2-3; D possibly uses TRBD1 or TRBD2 (5 bases each). The CDR3 contains 14 residues. CDR1 is MGHRA, CDR2 YSYEKL, per germline. The V and J ends lost 4 bases and 7 bases respectively, with 15 bases between them. The CDR3 DNA reads as TGCGCCAGCAGCCTCGAGGGGCTTTTAAATACGCAGTATTTT. Translating gives CASSLEGLLNTQYF.

This clone is a singleton in its sample. V usage is TRBV18 and J usage is TRBJ1-2; D remains unclear. The length of the CDR3 is 14 residues. Trimming took off 1 base at V and 1 base at J, with 7 bases between the two ends. Germline V CDR1 and CDR2: KGHSH, LQKENI. The CDR3 protein is CASSPLAINYGYTF. Here the CDR3 DNA reads TGTGCCAGCTCACCACTCGCAATTAACTATGGCTACACCTTC.